Below, 21 T cell receptor beta chains from the same sample are listed, as sequenced in a study of OX40 agonist ivuxolimab in advanced cancers. Clones were sequenced by immunoSEQ multiplex PCR, and TCRdb holds only the in-frame ones, with some missing. The table has approximately 18,000 clones, approximately 87% seen once. The sample in question was CD4+ or CD8+ T cells sorted from blood, obtained in a trial of the OX40 agonist ivuxolimab. The receptors stem from an adult with an advanced solid tumor such as melanoma, head and neck, liver or kidney cancer.

This chain joins TRBV5-4 and TRBJ2-7, with a possible D match to TRBD2 (5 bases). Germline V gene sequence: CDR1 SGHNT, CDR2 YYREEE (reference sequence). There are 13 residues in the CDR3. V was trimmed by 9 bases and J by 2 bases, leaving 15 bases between them. The CDR3 DNA follows: TGTGCCACCTCGGGGAAGGAAACCTACGAGCAGTACTTC. Its protein is CATSGKETYEQYF.

The V gene is TRBV7-2, the J gene TRBJ2-7; TRBD1 or TRBD2 may be the D gene (5 bases each). The CDR3 runs to 13 residues. Germline V gene data show CDR1 as SGHTA and CDR2 as FQGNSA. The V and J ends lost 5 bases and 3 bases respectively, with 11 bases between them. CDR3 sequence: CASSAAGGYEQYF. The CDR3 nucleotides are TGTGCCAGCAGCGCCGCTGGGGGCTACGAGCAGTACTTC. The full variable domain, in which reference TRBV7-2 and TRBJ2-7 provide the parts outside the CDR3, is GAGVSQSPSNKVTEKGKDVELRCDPISGHTALYWYRQSLGQGLEFLIYFQGNSAPDKSGLPSDRFSAERTGGSVSTLTIQRTQQEDSAVYLCASSAAGGYEQYFGPGTRLTVT.

This chain connects TRBV7-9 to TRBJ1-2; a possible D gene is TRBD1 (6 bases). The V and J ends lost 3 bases and 4 bases respectively, with 12 bases between them. This CDR3 comprises 14 residues. The germline V gene has CDR1 SEHNR and CDR2 FQNEAQ (reference sequence). As DNA, the CDR3 is TGTGCCAGCAGCTTTGGAGGGACACGCTATGGCTACACCTTC. Its protein product is CASSFGGTRYGYTF. Full variable domain (outside the CDR3, taken from reference TRBV7-9 and TRBJ1-2): DTGVSQNPRHKITKRGQNVTFRCDPISEHNRLYWYRQTLGQGPEFLTYFQNEAQLEKSRLLSDRFSAERPKGSFSTLEIQRTEQGDSAMYLCASSFGGTRYGYTFGSGTRLTVV.

J is TRBJ2-2 and V is TRBV4-1; TRBD1 matches 9 bases. This CDR3 is built from 16 residues. Germline values: CDR1 MGHRA, CDR2 YSYEKL. The J segment lost 6 bases and the V segment lost 1 base, leaving 6 bases of the junction unmatched. The chain's CDR3 is CASSQVPGTGSGELFF. CDR3 nucleotide sequence: TGCGCCAGCAGCCAAGTACCCGGGACAGGGTCCGGGGAGCTGTTTTTT.

The chain links TRBV5-1 to TRBJ2-7; 7 bases fit TRBD2. The V segment lost 2 bases and the J segment 4 bases; nucleotides outside the gene matches: 9. The CDR3 is 15 amino acids. Germline values: CDR1 SGHRS, CDR2 YFSETQ. The chain's CDR3 is CASSLVLGREYEQYF. CDR3 DNA sequence: TGCGCCAGCAGCTTAGTTCTCGGGCGGGAGTACGAGCAGTACTTC.

The CDR3 nucleotides are TGTGCCAGCAGCTTAGACACCACAGGGGCAGAAGCTTTCTTT. This gives the protein CASSLDTTGAEAFF. J is TRBJ1-1 and V is TRBV11-2; 7 bases are shared with TRBD1. This CDR3 contains 14 residues. J lost 8 bases, V lost 0 bases, and 6 bases had no gene match. Germline V CDR1 and CDR2: SGHAT, FQNNGV.

The chain uses TRBV7-8 and TRBJ1-4; 11 bases line up with TRBD1. In germline, CDR1 is SGHVS, CDR2 FQNEAQ. V lost 6 bases to trimming and J lost 7 bases; unmatched junction nucleotides: 10. The CDR3 extends over 16 amino acids. Here the CDR3 reads CASSFFTGTGGEKLFF. The CDR3 bases are TGTGCCAGCAGTTTTTTTACCGGGACAGGGGGTGAAAAACTGTTTTTT. The full variable domain, with the rest looked up from reference TRBV7-8 and TRBJ1-4, is GAGVSQSPRYKVAKRGQDVALRCDPISGHVSLFWYQQALGQGPEFLTYFQNEAQLDKSGLPSDRFFAERPEGSVSTLKIQRTQQEDSAVYLCASSFFTGTGGEKLFFGSGTQLSVL.

The table lists this clone with a few counts. This chain links TRBV7-9 with TRBJ2-5; 11 bases agree with TRBD2. The J segment lost 2 bases and the V segment lost 4 bases, leaving 6 bases of the junction unmatched. Germline CDR1 SEHNR, CDR2 FQNEAQ (reference sequence). CDR3 length: 16 residues. CDR3 in amino acids: CASSSGTSGHQETQYF. CDR3 sequence (DNA): TGTGCCAGCAGCTCCGGGACTAGCGGACATCAAGAGACCCAGTACTTC.

The chain joins TRBV29-1 to TRBJ2-1; 8 bases line up with TRBD1. The junction had 5 bases not matched to a gene; V was cut back by 4 bases and J by 12 bases. Germline V gene data show CDR1 as SQVTM and CDR2 as ANQGSEA. The CDR3 has 11 amino acids. This CDR3 is CSVGLGTGQFF. The CDR3 DNA follows: TGCAGCGTTGGGTTGGGGACAGGGCAGTTCTTC.

This chain uses TRBV6-4 with TRBJ2-2; no clear D. In germline, CDR1 is MRHNA, CDR2 SNTAGT. The CDR3 is 13 amino acids. Trimming took 6 bases from V and 6 from J, leaving 11 bases between them. This chain's CDR3 is CASSAVVSGELFF. CDR3 DNA: TGTGCCAGCAGCGCAGTGGTCTCCGGGGAGCTGTTTTTT.

This clone was picked up one time. The junction departs from the called germline gene at one end, perhaps through a read error. V usage is TRBV18 and J usage is TRBJ2-7; TRBD2 might be the D (6 bases). This CDR3 comprises 11 residues. Germline CDR1 reads KGHSH; CDR2 reads LQKENI. In DNA, the CDR3 is TGTGCCAGCTCACCAGGGGGGTACCTTAACTTC. This translates into CASSPGGYLNF.

The V gene is TRBV29-1, the J gene TRBJ2-5; tentatively, D is TRBD1 (5 bases). The DNA end is a closer match to TRBJ2-7, so the J assignment may be wrong. This CDR3 comprises 17 residues. CDR1 and CDR2 from the germline V gene are SQVTM and ANQGSEA. Written as DNA, the CDR3 is TGCAGCGTTGAAGAAGGGCCCAGGGTAGGGTCGGCCTACGAGCAGTACTTC. The encoded protein is CSVEEGPRVGSAYEQYF.

V and J are TRBV7-3 and TRBJ1-6; no clear D. V lost 0 bases and J 10 bases, leaving 7 bases between the germline ends. This CDR3 has 13 residues. Germline V gives CDR1 SGHTA, CDR2 FQGTGA. CDR3 loop: CASSLTRGSPLHF. The CDR3 DNA reads TGTGCCAGCAGCTTAACACGGGGATCACCCCTCCACTTT.

This rearrangement joins TRBV6-6 to TRBJ1-4, with D tentatively TRBD1 (5 bases). The germline CDR1 and CDR2 sequences are MNHNY and SVGAGI (reference sequence). V was clipped by 0 bases and J by 8 bases, with 16 bases between them. The length of the CDR3 is 16 residues. In nucleotides, the CDR3 is TGTGCCAGCAGTTACTCGATGTCCCGGGGCTACGAAAAACTGTTTTTT. Protein: CASSYSMSRGYEKLFF.

For this clone: The junction shows a germline mismatch at one end, possibly a read error. V is TRBV7-9 and J is TRBJ1-2; the match to TRBD1 covers 7 bases. This CDR3 is 13 amino acids long. Looked up from germline, CDR1 is SEHNR and CDR2 is FQNEAQ (reference sequence). The CDR3 here is CAGEIQGSARPDF. The CDR3 DNA is TGTGCCGGAGAAATACAGGGGTCGGCCCGCCCTGATTTC.

This clone was picked up a small number of times. In nucleotides, the CDR3 is TGTGCCAGCAGCTCCGGGGGACGAGGGAATGAGCAGTTCTTC. Translating gives CASSSGGRGNEQFF. The gene calls are TRBV7-8 and TRBJ2-1, with a possible D match to TRBD2 (6 bases). Between the trimmed V and J ends, which lost 4 bases and 7 bases, there was a span of 14 bases. This CDR3 has 14 residues. Germline values: CDR1 SGHVS, CDR2 FQNEAQ.

This rearrangement joins TRBV11-3 to TRBJ2-7; 8 positions agree with TRBD2. Germline values: CDR1 SGHNT, CDR2 YENEEA. This CDR3 region has 16 residues. J lost 2 bases, V lost 1 base, and 7 bases had no gene match. CDR3 nucleotide sequence: TGTGCCAGCAGCTTAGGCGGACTAGCCGGGGCCTACGAGCAGTACTTC. The encoded protein is CASSLGGLAGAYEQYF.

The chain carries TRBV7-3 and TRBJ2-7; perhaps D is TRBD1 or TRBD2 (5 bases each). The V end lost 3 bases, the J end lost 7 bases, and 16 bases lay between the germline ends. Germline values: CDR1 SGHTA, CDR2 FQGTGA. This CDR3 spans 14 amino acids. Here the CDR3 reads CASSLGLAEGEQYF. The CDR3 bases are TGTGCCAGCAGCTTGGGGCTAGCAGAAGGAGAGCAGTACTTC.

The chain couples TRBV6-4 to TRBJ1-6; D gene uncertain. The CDR3 has 13 amino acids. Germline V gene lookup returns CDR1 MRHNA and CDR2 SNTAGT. V was cut by 3 bases and J by 10 bases, with 10 bases left in between. The DNA for the CDR3 is TGTGCCAGCAGTGAAACCGGGAACTCACCCCTCCACTTT. Protein product: CASSETGNSPLHF.

The V call is TRBV18, the J call TRBJ1-2; 8 bases align to TRBD1. Germline values: CDR1 KGHSH, CDR2 LQKENI. V gave up 3 bases and J gave up 4 bases; unmatched junction bases: 19. This CDR3 comprises 19 residues. The CDR3 nucleotides read TGTGCCAGCTCACCCGGCGATCGGTGGACAGGGAGGTATGGCTATGGCTACACCTTC. Protein sequence: CASSPGDRWTGRYGYGYTF.

The V gene is TRBV5-1, the J gene TRBJ1-1, with TRBD1 identical over 7 bases. This CDR3 comprises 14 residues. Germline V CDR1 and CDR2: SGHRS, YFSETQ. The V gene end was trimmed by 5 bases and the J gene end by 1 base; junction bases not matched to a gene: 5. CDR3 DNA sequence: TGCGCCAGCAGGGGTTCAGGGGGGAACACTGAAGCTTTCTTT. Protein: CASRGSGGNTEAFF.